This TCR beta chain was sequenced in a study of response to subunit inactivated influenza vaccine. Study results and limitations: Only a handful of new T cells, the authors suggested, are recruited with each seasonal influenza vaccination.

CDR3 length: 13 amino acids. CDR1 is SGHDN and CDR2 is FVKESK in the germline V gene. V lost 2 bases, J lost 5 bases, and 9 bases lay in between. As regards this clonotype: Its specificity is not known.

TCRdb recomputed calls from the RT-PCR reads with MiXCR, one row per CDR3 protein. The sample has 650,000 to 800,000 distinct CDR3 sequences, over 11% seen once; the top ten hold roughly 6.4%. The chain recombines TRBV14 with TRBJ2-5; D is unresolved. This clonotype originated in a man aged 50-60 years who received an inactivated influenza vaccine. The source material was PBMCs from blood, sampled roughly 2 weeks before vaccination. CDR3 bases: TGTGCCAGCAGCCAAACGCACCGGGAGACCCAGTACTTC. Translating gives CASSQTHRETQYF.